The present entry profiles one T cell receptor (beta chain) with its context. Its antigen is as yet unknown. RNA, once extracted, was reverse transcribed into cDNA for use as the sequencing template. Assay used: immunoSEQ multiplex PCR; TCRdb lists only in-frame clones, some missing. The sample lists some 170,000 clones; 50% to 60% were seen once. Lesional scalp punch biopsies and peripheral blood came from alopecia areata patients. The sample comes from a study of CD8+ T cells in alopecia areata. Study as a whole: The duration of tofacitinib was 6 to 18 months, with 6 months off drug afterward. Overall study findings and caveats: Lesional scalp displayed greater clonality than normal scalp, most notably in alopecia totalis/universalis.

The CDR3 runs 13 residues. Trimming pared 4 bases from V and 4 bases from J, leaving 7 bases between. From germline, CDR1 is SGHTA and CDR2 FQGNSA. The sequenced sample was CD4+ T cells sorted from blood, obtained at week 0. The receptor comes from a human donor with alopecia areata. V gene TRBV7-2 combines with J gene TRBJ2-2, with a weak D call TRBD2 (5 bases). CDR3 in amino acids: CASSSTSTGELFF. CDR3 coding DNA: TGTGCCAGCAGCTCCACTAGCACCGGGGAGCTGTTTTTT.